This T cell receptor beta chain is from a study of T cells after yellow fever vaccination. The V and J ends lost 4 bases and 4 bases, in that order; junction bases with no gene match: 9. CDR3 length: 15 residues. From germline, CDR1 is SGHRS and CDR2 YFSETQ. This clonotype was seen repeatedly, ten times or more. TCRdb used MiXCR to reprocess the 5' RACE reads, holding one entry per CDR3 protein. The sample lists roughly 330,000 distinct CDR3 sequences; around 4.1% were seen once. The source material was PBMCs, sampled 5 days after the yellow fever booster vaccination. The TCR was taken from a man aged 18 to 35 who received the YFV17D yellow fever vaccine. The chain combines TRBV5-1 with TRBJ2-5, with 8 bases aligning to TRBD1. The CDR3, as DNA: TGCGCCAGCAGCGGGGGACAGGTTCGGGGAGAGACCCAGTACTTC. As protein: CASSGGQVRGETQYF.